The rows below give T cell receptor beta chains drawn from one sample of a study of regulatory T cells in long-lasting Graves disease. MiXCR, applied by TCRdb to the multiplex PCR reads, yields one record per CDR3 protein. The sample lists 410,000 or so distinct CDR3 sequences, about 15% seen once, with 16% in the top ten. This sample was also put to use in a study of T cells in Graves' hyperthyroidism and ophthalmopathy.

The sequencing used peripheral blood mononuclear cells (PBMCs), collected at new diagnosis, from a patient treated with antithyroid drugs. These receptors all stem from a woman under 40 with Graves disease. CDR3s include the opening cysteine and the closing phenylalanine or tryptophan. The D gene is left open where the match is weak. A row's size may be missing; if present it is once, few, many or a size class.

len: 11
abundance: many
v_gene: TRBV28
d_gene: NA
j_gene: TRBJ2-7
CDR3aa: CASRTNYEQYF
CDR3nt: TGTGCCAGCAGAACCAACTACGAGCAGTACTTC

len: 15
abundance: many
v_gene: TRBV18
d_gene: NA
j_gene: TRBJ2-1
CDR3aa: CASSPDERPYNEQFF
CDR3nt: TGTGCCAGCTCACCTGATGAGCGACCCTACAATGAGCAGTTCTTC

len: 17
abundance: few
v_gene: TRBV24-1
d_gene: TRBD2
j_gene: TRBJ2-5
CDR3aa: CATSDLAGGKDGETQYF
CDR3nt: TGTGCCACCAGTGATTTAGCGGGAGGGAAGGATGGAGAGACCCAGTACTTC

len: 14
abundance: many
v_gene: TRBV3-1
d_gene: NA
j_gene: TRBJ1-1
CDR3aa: CASSQVGSNTEAFF
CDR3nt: TGTGCCAGCAGCCAAGTTGGGTCGAACACTGAAGCTTTCTTT

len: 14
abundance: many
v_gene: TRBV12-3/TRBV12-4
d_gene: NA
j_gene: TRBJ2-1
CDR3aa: CASSDFFSNNEQFF
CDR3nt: TGTGCCAGCTCAGATTTCTTTTCTAACAATGAGCAGTTCTTC

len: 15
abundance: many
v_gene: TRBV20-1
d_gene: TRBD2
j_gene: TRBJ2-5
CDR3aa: CSASVPSGAQETQYF
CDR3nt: TGCAGTGCTAGCGTCCCTAGCGGGGCACAAGAGACCCAGTACTTC

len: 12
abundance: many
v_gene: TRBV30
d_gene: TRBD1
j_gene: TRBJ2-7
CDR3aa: CAWSVQGAEQYF
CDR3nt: TGTGCCTGGAGTGTACAGGGGGCCGAGCAGTACTTC

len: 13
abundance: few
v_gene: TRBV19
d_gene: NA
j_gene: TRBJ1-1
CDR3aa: CASRPPGNTEAFF
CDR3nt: TGTGCCAGTAGACCACCGGGTAACACTGAAGCTTTCTTT

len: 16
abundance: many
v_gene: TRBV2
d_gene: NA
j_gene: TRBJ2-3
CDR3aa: CASSPSVPPPQDTQYF
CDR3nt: TGTGCCAGCAGTCCTAGCGTCCCTCCCCCACAAGATACGCAGTATTTT

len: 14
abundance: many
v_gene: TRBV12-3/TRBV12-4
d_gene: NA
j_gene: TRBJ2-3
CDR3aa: CASTITSWADTQYF
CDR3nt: TGTGCCAGCACCATCACTAGCTGGGCTGATACGCAGTATTTT

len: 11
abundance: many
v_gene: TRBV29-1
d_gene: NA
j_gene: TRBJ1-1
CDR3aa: CAKRENTEAFF
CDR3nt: TGCGCTAAACGGGAGAACACTGAAGCTTTCTTT

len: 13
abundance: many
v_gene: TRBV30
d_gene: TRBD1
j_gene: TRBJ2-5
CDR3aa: CAWTTGARETQYF
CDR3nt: TGTGCCTGGACGACAGGGGCTAGAGAGACCCAGTACTTC

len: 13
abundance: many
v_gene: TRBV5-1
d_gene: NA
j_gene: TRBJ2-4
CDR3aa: CASSVGEKNIQYF
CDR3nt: TGCGCCAGCAGTGTGGGGGAGAAAAACATTCAGTACTTC

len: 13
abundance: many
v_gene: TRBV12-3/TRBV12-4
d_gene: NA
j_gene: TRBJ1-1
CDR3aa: CASSLQGYTEAFF
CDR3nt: TGTGCCAGCAGCCTACAGGGATACACTGAAGCTTTCTTT

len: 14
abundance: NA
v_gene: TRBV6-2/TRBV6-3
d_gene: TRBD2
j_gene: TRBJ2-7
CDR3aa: CASSAGLAGGEQYF
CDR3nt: TGTGCCAGCAGTGCGGGACTAGCGGGAGGCGAGCAGTACTTC

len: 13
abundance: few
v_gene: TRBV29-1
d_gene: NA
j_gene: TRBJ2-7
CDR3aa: CSVESASSYEQYF
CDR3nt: TGCAGCGTTGAGAGCGCCAGCTCCTACGAGCAGTACTTC

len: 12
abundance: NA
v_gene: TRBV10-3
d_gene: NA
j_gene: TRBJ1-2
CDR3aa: CAISESREGYTF
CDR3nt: TGTGCCATCAGTGAGTCCAGGGAGGGCTACACCTTC

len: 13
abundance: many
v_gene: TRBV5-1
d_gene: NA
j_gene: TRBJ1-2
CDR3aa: CASSLSSDSSYTF
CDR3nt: TGCGCCAGCAGCTTGTCTTCTGACAGTAGCTACACCTTC

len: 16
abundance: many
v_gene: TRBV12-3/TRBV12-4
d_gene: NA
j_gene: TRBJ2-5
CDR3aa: CASSLEERRVGETQYF
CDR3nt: TGTGCCAGCAGTTTAGAGGAGCGCCGAGTCGGGGAGACCCAGTACTTC

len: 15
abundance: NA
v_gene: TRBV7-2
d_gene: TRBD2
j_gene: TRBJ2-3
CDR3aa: CASSLAGGLKDTQYF
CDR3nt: TGTGCCAGCAGCTTAGCGGGAGGGCTCAAAGATACGCAGTATTTT

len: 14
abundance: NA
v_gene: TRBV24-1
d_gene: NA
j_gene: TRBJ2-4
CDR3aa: CATSDLGSGNIQYF
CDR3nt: TGTGCCACCAGTGATTTAGGCAGCGGGAACATTCAGTACTTC

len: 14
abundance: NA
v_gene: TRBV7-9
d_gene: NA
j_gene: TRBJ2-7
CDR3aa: CASRGPNPSYEQYF
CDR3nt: TGTGCCAGCAGGGGTCCCAATCCCTCCTACGAGCAGTACTTC

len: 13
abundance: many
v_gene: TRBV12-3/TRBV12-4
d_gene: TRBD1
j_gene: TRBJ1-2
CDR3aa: CAITGGVGHGYTF
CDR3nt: TGTGCCATCACAGGGGGGGTCGGCCATGGCTACACCTTC

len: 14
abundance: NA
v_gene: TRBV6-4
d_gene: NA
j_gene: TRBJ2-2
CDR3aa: CASSVLGSTGELFF
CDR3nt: TGTGCCAGCAGTGTCCTAGGTAGCACCGGGGAGCTGTTTTTT

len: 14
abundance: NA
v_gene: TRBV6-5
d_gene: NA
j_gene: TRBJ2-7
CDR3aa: CASSYSATNCEQYF
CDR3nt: TGTGCCAGCAGTTACTCAGCCACGAACTGCGAGCAGTACTTC

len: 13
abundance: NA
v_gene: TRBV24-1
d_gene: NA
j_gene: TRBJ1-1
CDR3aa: CATSSGMDTEAFF
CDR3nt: TGTGCCACCAGTTCGGGCATGGACACCGAAGCTTTCTTT

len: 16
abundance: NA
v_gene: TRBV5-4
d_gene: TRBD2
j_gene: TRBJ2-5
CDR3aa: CASSPLGLATQETQYF
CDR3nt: TGTGCCAGCAGCCCGTTAGGACTAGCCACACAAGAGACCCAGTACTTC

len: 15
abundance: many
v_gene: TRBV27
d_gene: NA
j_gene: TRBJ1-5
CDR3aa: CASSLRPGGNQPQHF
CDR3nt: TGTGCCAGCAGTTTACGACCGGGAGGGAATCAGCCCCAGCATTTT

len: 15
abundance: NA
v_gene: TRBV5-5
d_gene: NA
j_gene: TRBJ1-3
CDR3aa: CASSSSGTSGNTIYF
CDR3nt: TGTGCCAGCAGCTCCTCAGGGACCTCTGGAAACACCATATATTTT

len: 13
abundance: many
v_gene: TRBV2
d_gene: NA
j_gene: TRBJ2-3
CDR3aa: CASRGGPADTQYF
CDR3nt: TGTGCCAGCAGGGGAGGACCTGCGGATACGCAGTATTTT

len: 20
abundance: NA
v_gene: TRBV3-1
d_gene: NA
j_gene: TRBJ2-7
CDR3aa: CASSQDSYGLIELENYEQYF
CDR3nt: TGTGCCAGCAGCCAAGACTCCTACGGCCTCATCGAGCTAGAGAACTACGAGCAGTACTTC

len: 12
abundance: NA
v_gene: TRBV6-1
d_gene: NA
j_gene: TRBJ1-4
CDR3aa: CASMEGPEKLFF
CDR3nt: TGTGCCAGCATGGAGGGGCCGGAAAAACTGTTTTTT

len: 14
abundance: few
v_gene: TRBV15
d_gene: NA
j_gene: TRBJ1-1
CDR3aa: CATSRAGGGTEAFF
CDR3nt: TGTGCCACCAGCAGAGCGGGGGGAGGCACTGAAGCTTTCTTT

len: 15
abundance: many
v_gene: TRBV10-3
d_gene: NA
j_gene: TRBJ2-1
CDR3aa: CAISELEHYYNEQFF
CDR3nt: TGTGCCATCAGTGAATTGGAGCACTACTACAATGAGCAGTTCTTC

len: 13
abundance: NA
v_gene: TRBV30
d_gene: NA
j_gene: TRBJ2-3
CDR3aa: CAWSNSFKDTQYF
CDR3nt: TGTGCCTGGAGTAACAGTTTCAAGGATACGCAGTATTTT

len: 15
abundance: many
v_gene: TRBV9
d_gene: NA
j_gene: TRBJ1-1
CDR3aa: CASSVETGWNTEAFF
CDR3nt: TGTGCCAGCAGCGTGGAGACAGGCTGGAACACTGAAGCTTTCTTT